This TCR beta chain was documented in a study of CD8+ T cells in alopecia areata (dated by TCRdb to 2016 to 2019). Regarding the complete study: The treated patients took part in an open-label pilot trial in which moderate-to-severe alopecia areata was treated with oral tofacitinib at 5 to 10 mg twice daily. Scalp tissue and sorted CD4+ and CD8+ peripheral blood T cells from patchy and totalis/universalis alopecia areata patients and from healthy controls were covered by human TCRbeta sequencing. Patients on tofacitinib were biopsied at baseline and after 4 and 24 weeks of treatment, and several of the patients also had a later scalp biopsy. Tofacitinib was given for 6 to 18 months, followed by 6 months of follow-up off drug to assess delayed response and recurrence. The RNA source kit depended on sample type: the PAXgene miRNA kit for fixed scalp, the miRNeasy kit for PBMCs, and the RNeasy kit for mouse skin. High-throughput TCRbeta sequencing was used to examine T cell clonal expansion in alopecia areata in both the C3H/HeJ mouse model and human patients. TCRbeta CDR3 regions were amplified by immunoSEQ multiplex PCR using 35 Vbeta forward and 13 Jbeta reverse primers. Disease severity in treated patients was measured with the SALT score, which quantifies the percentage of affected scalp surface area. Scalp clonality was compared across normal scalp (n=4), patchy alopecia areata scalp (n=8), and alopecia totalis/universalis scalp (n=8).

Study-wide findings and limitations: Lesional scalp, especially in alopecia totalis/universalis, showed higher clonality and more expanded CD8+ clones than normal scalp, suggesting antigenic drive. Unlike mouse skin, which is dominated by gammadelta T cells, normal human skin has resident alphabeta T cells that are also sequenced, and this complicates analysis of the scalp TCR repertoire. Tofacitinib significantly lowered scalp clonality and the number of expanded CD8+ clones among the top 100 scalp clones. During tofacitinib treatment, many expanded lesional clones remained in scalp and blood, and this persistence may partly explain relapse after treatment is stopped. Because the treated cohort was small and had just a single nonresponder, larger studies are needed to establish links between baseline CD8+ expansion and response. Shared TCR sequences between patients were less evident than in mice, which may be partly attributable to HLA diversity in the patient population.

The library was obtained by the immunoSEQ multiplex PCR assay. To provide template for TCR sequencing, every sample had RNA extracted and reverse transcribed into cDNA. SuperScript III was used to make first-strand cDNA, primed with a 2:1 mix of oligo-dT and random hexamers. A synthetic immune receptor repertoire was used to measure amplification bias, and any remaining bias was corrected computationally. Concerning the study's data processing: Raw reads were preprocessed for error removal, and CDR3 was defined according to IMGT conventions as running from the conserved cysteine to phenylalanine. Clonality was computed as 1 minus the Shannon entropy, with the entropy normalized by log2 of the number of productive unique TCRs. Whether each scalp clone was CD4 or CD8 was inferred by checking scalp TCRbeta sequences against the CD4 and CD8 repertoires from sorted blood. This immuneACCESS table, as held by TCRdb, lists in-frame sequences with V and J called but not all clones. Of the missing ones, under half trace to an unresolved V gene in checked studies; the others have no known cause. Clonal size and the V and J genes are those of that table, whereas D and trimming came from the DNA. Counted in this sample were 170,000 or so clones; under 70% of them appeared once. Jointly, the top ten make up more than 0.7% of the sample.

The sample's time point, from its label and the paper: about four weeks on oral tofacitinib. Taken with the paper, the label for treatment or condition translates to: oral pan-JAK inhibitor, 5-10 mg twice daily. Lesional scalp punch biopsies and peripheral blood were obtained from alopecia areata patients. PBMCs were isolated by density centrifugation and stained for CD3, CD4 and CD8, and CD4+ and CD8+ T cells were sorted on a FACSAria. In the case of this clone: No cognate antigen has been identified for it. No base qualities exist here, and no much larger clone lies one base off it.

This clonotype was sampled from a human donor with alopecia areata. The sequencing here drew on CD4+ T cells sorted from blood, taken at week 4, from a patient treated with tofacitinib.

The sequence in DNA is TGCGCCAGCAGCCCGGATGGGCTGACAGATACGCAGTATTTT. Its protein is CASSPDGLTDTQYF. The chain employs TRBV5-1 and TRBJ2-3, with the D gene too uncertain to name. V gives up 4 bases and J gives up 3 bases, and the segment between their germline ends measures 12 bases. Reading from cysteine to phenylalanine, the CDR3 counts 14 amino acids. The retained sequence is limited to the CDR3, 42 bases, with the frame set at the first base. The germline V gene provides CDR1 SGHRS and CDR2 YFSETQ.